The 13 T cell receptor beta chains reported below all come from one sample, sequenced in a study of PD-L1 blockade in urothelial cancer. TCRdb's copy holds only in-frame clones and misses some; the assay was immunoSEQ multiplex PCR. Among about 45,000 clones listed, about 88% were seen once. Time point in this sample: pretreatment peripheral blood. The material was PBMCs, obtained around atezolizumab (anti-PD-L1) treatment. The receptors stem from a donor aged 40 or older with urothelial cancer.

The chain employs TRBV5-1 and TRBJ2-1; D perhaps matches TRBD2 (7 bases). The CDR3 covers 17 residues. V was shortened by 0 bases and J by 2 bases, with 15 bases between the two germline ends. Germline V gene lookup returns CDR1 SGHRS and CDR2 YFSETQ. CDR3 sequence reads: CASSLVAGAGAYNEQFF. The CDR3 nucleotides read TGCGCCAGCAGCTTGGTGGCGGGGGCAGGGGCCTACAATGAGCAGTTCTTC.

V usage is TRBV18 and J usage is TRBJ1-2; 7 bases are shared with TRBD1. The J segment lost 7 bases and the V segment lost 10 bases, leaving 15 bases of the junction unmatched. Germline-derived CDR1 and CDR2 are KGHSH and LQKENI. The CDR3 spans 14 residues. Here the CDR3 DNA reads TGTGCCACCCTACCGGGACAGACCTCCTTTGGCTACACCTTC. It yields the protein CATLPGQTSFGYTF.

The chain couples TRBV5-1 to TRBJ2-5; 7 bases align to TRBD2. Germline CDR1 reads SGHRS; CDR2 reads YFSETQ. This CDR3 is 15 amino acids long. V lost 0 bases, J lost 5 bases, and 7 bases stayed unmatched. The CDR3 here is CASSLVSSGWETQYF. For the CDR3, the DNA is TGCGCCAGCAGCTTGGTCTCTAGCGGTTGGGAGACCCAGTACTTC. Using reference TRBV5-1 and TRBJ2-5 for the parts outside the CDR3, the full variable domain is KAGVTQTPRYLIKTRGQQVTLSCSPISGHRSVSWYQQTPGQGLQFLFEYFSETQRNKGNFPGRFSGRQFSNSRSEMNVSTLELGDSALYLCASSLVSSGWETQYFGPGTRLLVL.

The chain links TRBV19 to TRBJ1-5; possibly TRBD1 for D (6 bases). CDR3 length: 16 residues. V lost 0 bases and J lost 11, with 20 bases in between. Looked up from germline, CDR1 is LNHDA and CDR2 is SQIVND (reference sequence). The CDR3 here is CASSIDGPGGRGAQHF. The DNA of the CDR3 is TGTGCCAGTAGTATAGATGGCCCCGGGGGGCGGGGCGCCCAGCATTTT.

This clone showed up just once. The chain has TRBV14 and TRBJ2-7; 8 positions agree with TRBD2. Per the germline V gene, CDR1 is SGHDN and CDR2 is FVKESK. V dropped 4 bases and J dropped 6; count of bases not matched to a gene: 11. CDR3 length: 15 amino acids. Written as DNA, the CDR3 is TGTGCCAGCAGCCGCCAACACGGACGGGGGGGCGAGCAGTACTTC. Amino acids: CASSRQHGRGGEQYF.

This chain connects TRBV7-9 to TRBJ1-1; D is uncertain. Between the trimmed V and J ends, which lost 7 bases and 5 bases, there was a span of 14 bases. This CDR3 spans 13 amino acids. Germline V gives CDR1 SEHNR, CDR2 FQNEAQ (reference sequence). Here the CDR3 DNA reads TGTGCCAGCATCCCAGCGGGGAAGACTGAAGCTTTCTTT. Its translation is CASIPAGKTEAFF. The full variable domain, completed using reference TRBV7-9 and TRBJ1-1, is DTGVSQNPRHKITKRGQNVTFRCDPISEHNRLYWYRQTLGQGPEFLTYFQNEAQLEKSRLLSDRFSAERPKGSFSTLEIQRTEQGDSAMYLCASIPAGKTEAFFGQGTRLTVV.

This chain connects TRBV7-8 to TRBJ2-3, with TRBD2 matching 12 bases. The CDR3 consists of 17 residues. Germline loops: CDR1 SGHVS, CDR2 FQNEAQ. The V and J ends lost 5 bases and 5 bases, in that order; junction bases with no gene match: 11. The DNA of the CDR3 is TGTGCCAGCAGCCTCAGGACTAGCGGGACCCCGGGAGATACGCAGTATTTT. It translates to CASSLRTSGTPGDTQYF.

The V gene is TRBV7-9, the J gene TRBJ2-2; the match to TRBD1 covers 7 bases. CDR1 and CDR2 from the germline V gene are SEHNR and FQNEAQ (reference sequence). This CDR3 has 14 residues. V gave up 2 bases and J gave up 3 bases; unmatched junction bases: 0. CDR3 sequence (DNA): TGTGCCAGCAGCTTACAGGGGGACACCGGGGAGCTGTTTTTT. It translates to CASSLQGDTGELFF. The full variable domain, with the rest looked up from reference TRBV7-9 and TRBJ2-2, is DTGVSQNPRHKITKRGQNVTFRCDPISEHNRLYWYRQTLGQGPEFLTYFQNEAQLEKSRLLSDRFSAERPKGSFSTLEIQRTEQGDSAMYLCASSLQGDTGELFFGEGSRLTVL.

The chain has TRBV11-3 and TRBJ1-2, with D maybe TRBD1 (6 bases). The CDR3 has 15 amino acids. In germline, CDR1 is SGHNT, CDR2 YENEEA. The V gene lost 0 bases and the J gene lost 0 bases, with 8 bases spanning the gap. CDR3 residues: CASSLEQGANYGYTF. The CDR3 region has the DNA TGTGCCAGCAGCTTAGAACAGGGCGCTAACTATGGCTACACCTTC.

The chain joins TRBV15 to TRBJ1-4, with D unclear. Germline CDR1 is LNHNV and CDR2 is YYDKDF (reference sequence). V was cut by 1 base and J by 8 bases, with 14 bases left in between. This CDR3 region has 15 residues. CDR3 region: CATSRGARGGEKLFF. The CDR3 DNA reads TGTGCCACCAGCAGAGGGGCCCGGGGTGGGGAAAAACTGTTTTTT.

This clone was seen a handful of times. CDR3 DNA sequence: TGTGCCAGCAGCTTAACTGGGGCTGGAGGCAATCAGCCCCAGCATTTT. This gives the protein CASSLTGAGGNQPQHF. The chain combines TRBV11-2 with TRBJ1-5; weak D call: TRBD1 (5 bases). The CDR3 consists of 16 residues. CDR1 SGHAT and CDR2 FQNNGV come from the germline V gene. The germline V and J ends were trimmed by 2 bases and 2 bases, with 13 bases remaining between them.

V gene TRBV5-1 combines with J gene TRBJ2-3; no reliable D call. The CDR3 loop spans 15 amino acids. The ends were cut back, 5 bases at V and 5 bases at J, with 18 bases in the middle. CDR1 is SGHRS and CDR2 is YFSETQ in the germline V gene. In DNA form, the CDR3 reads TGCGCCAGCAGTTCCCTTCTCCCACAGCAAGATACGCAGTATTTT. Translated, it gives CASSSLLPQQDTQYF.

The V and J genes are TRBV7-8 and TRBJ1-2; no clear D gene. This CDR3 comprises 15 residues. Germline loops: CDR1 SGHVS, CDR2 FQNEAQ. V shed 2 bases and J shed 5 bases, with 15 bases lying between them. CDR3 region: CASSLTEAAGYGYTF. CDR3 DNA: TGTGCCAGCAGCTTAACCGAAGCTGCAGGATATGGCTACACCTTC.